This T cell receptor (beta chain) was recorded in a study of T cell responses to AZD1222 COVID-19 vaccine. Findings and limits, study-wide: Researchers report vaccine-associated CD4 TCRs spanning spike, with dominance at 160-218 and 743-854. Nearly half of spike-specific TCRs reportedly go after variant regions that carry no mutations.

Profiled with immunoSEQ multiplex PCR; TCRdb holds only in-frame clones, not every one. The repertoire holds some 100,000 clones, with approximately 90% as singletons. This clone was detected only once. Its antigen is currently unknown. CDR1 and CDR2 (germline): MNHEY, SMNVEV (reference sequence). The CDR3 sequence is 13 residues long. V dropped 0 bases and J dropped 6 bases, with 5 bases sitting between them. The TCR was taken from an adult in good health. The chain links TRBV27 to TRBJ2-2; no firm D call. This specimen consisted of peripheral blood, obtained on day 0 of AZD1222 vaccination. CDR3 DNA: TGTGCCAGCAGTTTATCAGGGTCCGGGGAGCTGTTTTTT. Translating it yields CASSLSGSGELFF.